The subject of this entry is one T cell receptor (beta chain). Indicated treatment: preoperative locoregional IRX-2 cytokine immunotherapy. The data were produced by immunoSEQ multiplex PCR, yet TCRdb's version contains in-frame clones alone and is incomplete. This sample has 43,000 or so clones, with over 85% found just once. The sample belongs to a study of preoperative IRX-2 immunotherapy in early breast cancer. The sequence was collected from a human donor with breast cancer. The sample here was tumor tissue, taken after IRX-2 immunotherapy.

CDR3 nucleotide sequence: TGTGCCAGCAGTGCCGGGACTAGCGGGGGGCTTACCTACGAGCAGTACTTC. This encodes CASSAGTSGGLTYEQYF. V usage is TRBV6-1 and J usage is TRBJ2-7, with 15 bases aligning to TRBD2. The CDR3 has 17 residues. Germline V gene data show CDR1 as MNHNS and CDR2 as SASEGT. Trimming at V came to 4 bases and at J to 2 bases, leaving 6 bases not matched to a gene.